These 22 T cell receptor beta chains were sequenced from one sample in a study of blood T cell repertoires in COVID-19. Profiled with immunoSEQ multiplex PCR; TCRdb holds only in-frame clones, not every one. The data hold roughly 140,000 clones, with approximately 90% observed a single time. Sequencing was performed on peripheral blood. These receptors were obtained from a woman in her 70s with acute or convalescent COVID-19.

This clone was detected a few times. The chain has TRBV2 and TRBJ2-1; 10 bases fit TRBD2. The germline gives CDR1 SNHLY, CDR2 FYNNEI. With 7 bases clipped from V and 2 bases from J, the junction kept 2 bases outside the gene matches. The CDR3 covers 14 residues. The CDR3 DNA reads TGTGCCAGCAAAAGCGGGGGGGCCTACAATGAGCAGTTCTTC. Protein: CASKSGGAYNEQFF.

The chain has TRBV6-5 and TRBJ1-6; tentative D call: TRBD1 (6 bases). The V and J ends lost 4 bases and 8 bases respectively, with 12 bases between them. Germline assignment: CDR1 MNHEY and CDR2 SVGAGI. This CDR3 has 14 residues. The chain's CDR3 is CASSFGHRDSPLHF. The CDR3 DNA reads TGTGCCAGCAGTTTCGGACACAGGGATTCACCCCTCCACTTT.

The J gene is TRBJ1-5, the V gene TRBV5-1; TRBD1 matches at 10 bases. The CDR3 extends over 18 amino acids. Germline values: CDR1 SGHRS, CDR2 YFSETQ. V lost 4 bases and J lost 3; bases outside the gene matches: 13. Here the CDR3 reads CASSPTAGTGAPNQPQHF. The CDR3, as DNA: TGCGCCAGCAGCCCAACAGCCGGGACAGGGGCGCCCAATCAGCCCCAGCATTTT.

CDR3 region: CASSPGGDYGYTF. CDR3 bases: TGTGCCAGCTCACCGGGGGGGGACTATGGCTACACCTTC. The chain uses TRBV18 and TRBJ1-2; perhaps TRBD1 as D (5 bases). The CDR3 sequence is 13 residues long. V was trimmed by 3 bases and J by 3 bases, leaving 8 bases between them. CDR1 is KGHSH, CDR2 LQKENI, per germline.

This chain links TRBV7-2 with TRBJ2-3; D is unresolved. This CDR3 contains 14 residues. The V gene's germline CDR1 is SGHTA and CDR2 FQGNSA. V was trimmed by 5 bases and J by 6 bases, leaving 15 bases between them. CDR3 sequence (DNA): TGTGCCAGCAGCCGTGGCCTTCGACTGGATACGCAGTATTTT. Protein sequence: CASSRGLRLDTQYF. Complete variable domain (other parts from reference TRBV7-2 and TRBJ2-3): GAGVSQSPSNKVTEKGKDVELRCDPISGHTALYWYRQSLGQGLEFLIYFQGNSAPDKSGLPSDRFSAERTGGSVSTLTIQRTQQEDSAVYLCASSRGLRLDTQYFGPGTRLTVL.

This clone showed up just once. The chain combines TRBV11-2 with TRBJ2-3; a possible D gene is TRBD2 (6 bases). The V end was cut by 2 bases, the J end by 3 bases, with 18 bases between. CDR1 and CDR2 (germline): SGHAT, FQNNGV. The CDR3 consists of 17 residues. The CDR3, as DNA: TGTGCCAGCAGCTTAAGTGTTAGCGGCCTTATTACAGATACGCAGTATTTT. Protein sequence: CASSLSVSGLITDTQYF. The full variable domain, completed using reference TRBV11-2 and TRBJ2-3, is EAGVAQSPRYKIIEKRQSVAFWCNPISGHATLYWYQQILGQGPKLLIQFQNNGVVDDSQLPKDRFSAERLKGVDSTLKIQPAKLEDSAVYLCASSLSVSGLITDTQYFGPGTRLTVL.

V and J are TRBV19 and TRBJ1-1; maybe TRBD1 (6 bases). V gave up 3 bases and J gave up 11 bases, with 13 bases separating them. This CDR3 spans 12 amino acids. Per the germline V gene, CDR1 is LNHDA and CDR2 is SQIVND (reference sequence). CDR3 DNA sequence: TGTGCCAGTAGTATGATGCAGGGGATGGCTTTCTTT. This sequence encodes CASSMMQGMAFF.

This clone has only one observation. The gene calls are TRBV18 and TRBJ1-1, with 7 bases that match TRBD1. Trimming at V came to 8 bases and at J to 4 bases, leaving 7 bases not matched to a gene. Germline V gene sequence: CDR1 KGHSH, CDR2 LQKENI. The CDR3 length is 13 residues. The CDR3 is CASGGTASTEAFF. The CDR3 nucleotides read TGTGCCAGCGGTGGGACAGCCAGCACTGAAGCTTTCTTT. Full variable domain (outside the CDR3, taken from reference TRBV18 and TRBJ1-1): NAGVMQNPRHLVRRRGQEARLRCSPMKGHSHVYWYRQLPEEGLKFMVYLQKENIIDESGMPKERFSAEFPKEGPSILRIQQVVRGDSAAYFCASGGTASTEAFFGQGTRLTVV.

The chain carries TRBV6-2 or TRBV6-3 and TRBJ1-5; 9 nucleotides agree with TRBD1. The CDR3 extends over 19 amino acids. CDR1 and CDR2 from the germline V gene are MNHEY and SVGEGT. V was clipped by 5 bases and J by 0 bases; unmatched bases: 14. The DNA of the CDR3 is TGTGCCAGCAGTCGTCCCCGGGACAGGGTGACTCATAGCAATCAGCCCCAGCATTTT. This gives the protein CASSRPRDRVTHSNQPQHF.

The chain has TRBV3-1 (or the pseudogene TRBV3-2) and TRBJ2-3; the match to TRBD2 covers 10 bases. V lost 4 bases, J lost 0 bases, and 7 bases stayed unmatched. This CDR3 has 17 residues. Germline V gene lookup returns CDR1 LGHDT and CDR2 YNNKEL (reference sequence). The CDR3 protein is CASSRGASGGSTDTQYF. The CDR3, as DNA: TGTGCCAGCAGCCGTGGGGCTAGCGGGGGTAGCACAGATACGCAGTATTTT.

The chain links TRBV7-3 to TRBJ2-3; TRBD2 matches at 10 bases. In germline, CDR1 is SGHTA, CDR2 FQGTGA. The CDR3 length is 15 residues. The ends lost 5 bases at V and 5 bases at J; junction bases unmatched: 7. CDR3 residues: CASSASGGRGDTQYF. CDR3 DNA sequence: TGTGCCAGCAGCGCTAGCGGGGGCCGGGGAGATACGCAGTATTTT.

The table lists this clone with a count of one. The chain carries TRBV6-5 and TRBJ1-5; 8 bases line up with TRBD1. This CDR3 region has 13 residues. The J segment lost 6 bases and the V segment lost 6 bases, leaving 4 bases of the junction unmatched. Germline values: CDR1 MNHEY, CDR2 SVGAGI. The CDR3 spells CASSKDRGQPQHF. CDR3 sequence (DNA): TGTGCCAGCAGCAAAGACAGGGGTCAGCCCCAGCATTTT.

The CDR3 coding sequence is TGTGCCAGCTCACTAGTGGCAGGGCGTTTAGGTTCCGATCAGCCCCAGCATTTT. Its protein product is CASSLVAGRLGSDQPQHF. The chain employs TRBV18 and TRBJ1-5, with a tentative D call TRBD1 (5 bases). Trimming removed 4 bases from V and 5 bases from J, with 24 bases in between. Germline V gene lookup returns CDR1 KGHSH and CDR2 LQKENI. The CDR3 has 18 residues.

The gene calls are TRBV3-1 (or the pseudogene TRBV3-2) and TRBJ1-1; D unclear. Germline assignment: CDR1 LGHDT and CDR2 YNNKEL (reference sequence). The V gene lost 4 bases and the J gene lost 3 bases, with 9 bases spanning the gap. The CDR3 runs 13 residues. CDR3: CASSLLGYTEAFF. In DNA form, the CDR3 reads TGTGCCAGCAGCCTCCTAGGATACACTGAAGCTTTCTTT.

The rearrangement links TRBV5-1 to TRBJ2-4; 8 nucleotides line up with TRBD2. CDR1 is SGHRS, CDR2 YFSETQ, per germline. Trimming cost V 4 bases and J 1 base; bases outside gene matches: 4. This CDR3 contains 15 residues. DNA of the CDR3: TGCGCCAGCAGCCCGGGAGGGGGGGCCAAAAACATTCAGTACTTC. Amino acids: CASSPGGGAKNIQYF.

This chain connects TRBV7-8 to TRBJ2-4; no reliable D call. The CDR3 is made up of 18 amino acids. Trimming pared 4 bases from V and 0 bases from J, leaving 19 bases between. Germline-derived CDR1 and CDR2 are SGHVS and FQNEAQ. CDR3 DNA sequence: TGTGCCAGCAGCTCAACAGCCTCGACCATAATAGCCAAAAACATTCAGTACTTC. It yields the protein CASSSTASTIIAKNIQYF. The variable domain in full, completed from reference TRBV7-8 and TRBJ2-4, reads GAGVSQSPRYKVAKRGQDVALRCDPISGHVSLFWYQQALGQGPEFLTYFQNEAQLDKSGLPSDRFFAERPEGSVSTLKIQRTQQEDSAVYLCASSSTASTIIAKNIQYFGAGTRLSVL.

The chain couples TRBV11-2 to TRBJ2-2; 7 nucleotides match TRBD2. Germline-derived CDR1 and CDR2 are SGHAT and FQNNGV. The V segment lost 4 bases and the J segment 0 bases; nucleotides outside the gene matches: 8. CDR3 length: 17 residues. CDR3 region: CASSSSGGGTNTGELFF. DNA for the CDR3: TGTGCCAGCAGCTCCTCCGGGGGAGGGACGAACACCGGGGAGCTGTTTTTT.

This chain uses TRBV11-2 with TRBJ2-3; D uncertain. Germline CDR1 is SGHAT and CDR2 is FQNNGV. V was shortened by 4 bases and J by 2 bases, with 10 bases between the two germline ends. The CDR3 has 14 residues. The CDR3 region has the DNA TGTGCCAGCAGCTACCGACAAGTCACAGATACGCAGTATTTT. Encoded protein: CASSYRQVTDTQYF.

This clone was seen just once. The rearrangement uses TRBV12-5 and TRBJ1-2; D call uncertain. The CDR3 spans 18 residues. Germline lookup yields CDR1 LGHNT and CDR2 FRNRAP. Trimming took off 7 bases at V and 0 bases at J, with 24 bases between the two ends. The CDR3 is CASAPELAGWSPNYGYTF. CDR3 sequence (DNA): TGTGCTAGTGCCCCCGAGTTGGCTGGATGGAGCCCTAACTATGGCTACACCTTC.

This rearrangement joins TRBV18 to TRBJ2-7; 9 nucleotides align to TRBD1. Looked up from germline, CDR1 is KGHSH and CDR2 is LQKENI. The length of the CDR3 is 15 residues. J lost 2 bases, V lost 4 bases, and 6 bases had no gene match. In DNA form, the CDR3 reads TGTGCCAGCTCACAACCGGGACAGGGAGCCTACGAGCAGTACTTC. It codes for CASSQPGQGAYEQYF.

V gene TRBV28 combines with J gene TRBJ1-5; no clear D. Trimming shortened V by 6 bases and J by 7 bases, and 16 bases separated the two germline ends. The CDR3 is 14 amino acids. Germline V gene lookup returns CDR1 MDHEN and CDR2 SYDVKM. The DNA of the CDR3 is TGTGCCAGCAGCCAACCCGGCGGTTCGCAGCCCCAGCATTTT. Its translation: CASSQPGGSQPQHF.

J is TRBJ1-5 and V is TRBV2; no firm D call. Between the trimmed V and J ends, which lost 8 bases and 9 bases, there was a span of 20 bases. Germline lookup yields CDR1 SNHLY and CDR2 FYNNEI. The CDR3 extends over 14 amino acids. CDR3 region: CASGRQGRDRPQHF. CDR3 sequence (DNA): TGTGCCAGCGGGAGACAAGGCCGGGATCGGCCCCAGCATTTT.